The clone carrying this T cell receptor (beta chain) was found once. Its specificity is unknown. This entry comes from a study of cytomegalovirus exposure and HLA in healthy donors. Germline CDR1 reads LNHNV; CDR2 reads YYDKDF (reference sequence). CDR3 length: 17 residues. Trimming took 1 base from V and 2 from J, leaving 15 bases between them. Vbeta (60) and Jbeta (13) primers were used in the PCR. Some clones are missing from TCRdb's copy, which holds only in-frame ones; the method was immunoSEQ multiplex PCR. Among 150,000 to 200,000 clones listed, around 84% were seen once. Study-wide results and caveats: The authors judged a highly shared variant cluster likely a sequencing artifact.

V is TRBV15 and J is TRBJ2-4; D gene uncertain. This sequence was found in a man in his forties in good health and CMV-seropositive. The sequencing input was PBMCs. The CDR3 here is CATSRGAAQTPKNIQYF. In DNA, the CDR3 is TGTGCCACCAGCAGAGGGGCAGCCCAAACGCCCAAAAACATTCAGTACTTC.